Included here is one T cell receptor beta chain sequence, with context. CDR1 MNHEY and CDR2 SMNVEV come from the germline V gene (reference sequence). V was cut by 2 bases and J by 0 bases, with 13 bases left in between. CDR3 length: 16 amino acids. These data are taken from a study of T cell repertoires in cytomegalovirus infection. TCRdb itself ran the reads through MiXCR, one entry per CDR3 protein. The sample has about 150,000 distinct CDR3 sequences, 20% to 25% seen once; the top ten hold approximately 11%. This receptor was identified in a human donor in good health (CMV status not recorded). Some clones in this sample may be carry-over from other donors' samples. The sequenced sample was PBMCs. The V and J genes are TRBV27 and TRBJ1-2; D gene unclear. CDR3: CASSLTADGANYGYTF. The DNA of the CDR3 is TGTGCCAGCAGTTTAACCGCGGACGGGGCTAACTATGGCTACACCTTC.